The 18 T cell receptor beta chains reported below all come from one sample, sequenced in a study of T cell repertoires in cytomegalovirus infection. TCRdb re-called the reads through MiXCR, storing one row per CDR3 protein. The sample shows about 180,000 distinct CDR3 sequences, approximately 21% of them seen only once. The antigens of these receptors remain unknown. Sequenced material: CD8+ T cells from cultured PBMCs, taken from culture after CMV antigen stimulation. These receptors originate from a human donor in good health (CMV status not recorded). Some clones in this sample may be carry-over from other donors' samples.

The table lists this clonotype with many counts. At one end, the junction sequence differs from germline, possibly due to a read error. This CDR3 reads CASSLEGQNQPQHF. The CDR3 DNA follows: TGTGCCAGCAGTTTAGAGGGTCAAAATCAGCCCCAGCATTTT. This chain joins TRBV7-9 and TRBJ1-5; no reliable D call. CDR1 SEHNR and CDR2 FQNEAQ come from the germline V gene (reference sequence). The CDR3 extends over 14 amino acids.

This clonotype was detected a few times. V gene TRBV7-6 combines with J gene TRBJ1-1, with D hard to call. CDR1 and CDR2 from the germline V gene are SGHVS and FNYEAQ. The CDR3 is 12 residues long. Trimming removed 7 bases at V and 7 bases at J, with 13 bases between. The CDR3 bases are TGTGCCAGCATTCCACGTGGAGTTGAAGCTTTCTTT. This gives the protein CASIPRGVEAFF.

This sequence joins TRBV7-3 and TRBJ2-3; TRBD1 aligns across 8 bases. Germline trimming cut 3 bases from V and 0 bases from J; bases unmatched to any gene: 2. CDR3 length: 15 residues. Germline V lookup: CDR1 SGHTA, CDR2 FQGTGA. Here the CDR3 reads CASSLGQASTDTQYF. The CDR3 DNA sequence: TGTGCCAGCAGCTTGGGACAGGCTAGCACAGATACGCAGTATTTT.

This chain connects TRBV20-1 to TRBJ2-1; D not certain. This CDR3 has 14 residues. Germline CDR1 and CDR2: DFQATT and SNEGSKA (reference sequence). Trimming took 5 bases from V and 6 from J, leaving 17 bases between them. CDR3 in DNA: TGCAGTGCTGCCGACCGCTCCCTCCTCAATGAGCAGTTCTTC. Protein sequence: CSAADRSLLNEQFF.

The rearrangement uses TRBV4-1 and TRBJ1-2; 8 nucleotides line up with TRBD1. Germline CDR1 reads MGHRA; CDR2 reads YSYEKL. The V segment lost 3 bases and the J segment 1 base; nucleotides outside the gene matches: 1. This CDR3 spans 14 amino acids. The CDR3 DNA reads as TGCGCCAGCAGCCAGGACAGGGATAACTATGGCTACACCTTC. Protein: CASSQDRDNYGYTF.

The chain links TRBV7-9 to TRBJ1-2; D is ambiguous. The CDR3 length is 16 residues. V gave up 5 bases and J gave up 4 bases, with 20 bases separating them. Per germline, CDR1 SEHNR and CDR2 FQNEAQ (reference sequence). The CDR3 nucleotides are TGTGCCAGCAGCCCCAGTGGTGGGCAGGAATCCTATGGCTACACCTTC. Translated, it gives CASSPSGGQESYGYTF.

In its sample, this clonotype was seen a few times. CDR3 DNA: TGTGCCAGCAGTCTAGCGGGGGGGCGGACAGATACGCAGTATTTT. Translating gives CASSLAGGRTDTQYF. The V and J genes are TRBV27 and TRBJ2-3, with TRBD2 identical over 12 bases. Germline CDR1 reads MNHEY; CDR2 reads SMNVEV (reference sequence). The CDR3 covers 15 residues. Germline trimming cut 5 bases from V and 3 bases from J; bases unmatched to any gene: 3.

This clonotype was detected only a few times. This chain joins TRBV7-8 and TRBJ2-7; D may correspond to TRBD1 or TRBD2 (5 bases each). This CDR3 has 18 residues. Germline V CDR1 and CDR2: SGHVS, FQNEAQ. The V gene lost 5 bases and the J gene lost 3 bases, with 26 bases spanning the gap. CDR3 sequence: CASSPKIWGARGVYEQYF. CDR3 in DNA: TGTGCCAGCAGCCCAAAGATATGGGGCGCACGGGGAGTCTACGAGCAGTACTTC.

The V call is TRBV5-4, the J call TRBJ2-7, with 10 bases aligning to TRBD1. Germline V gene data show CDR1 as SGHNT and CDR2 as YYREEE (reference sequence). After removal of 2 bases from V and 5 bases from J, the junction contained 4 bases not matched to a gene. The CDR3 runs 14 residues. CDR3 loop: CASSFGDRGDEQYF. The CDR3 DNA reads TGTGCCAGCAGCTTTGGGGACAGGGGCGACGAGCAGTACTTC. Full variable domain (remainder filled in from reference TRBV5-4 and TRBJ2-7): ETGVTQSPTHLIKTRGQQVTLRCSSQSGHNTVSWYQQALGQGPQFIFQYYREEENGRGNFPPRFSGLQFPNYSSELNVNALELDDSALYLCASSFGDRGDEQYFGPGTRLTVT.

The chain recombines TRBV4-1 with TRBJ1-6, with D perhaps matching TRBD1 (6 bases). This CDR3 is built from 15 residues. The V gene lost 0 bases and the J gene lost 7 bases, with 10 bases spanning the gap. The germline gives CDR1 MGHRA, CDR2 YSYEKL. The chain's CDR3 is CASSQDRGANSPLHF. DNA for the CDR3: TGCGCCAGCAGCCAAGACCGGGGGGCCAATTCACCCCTCCACTTT.

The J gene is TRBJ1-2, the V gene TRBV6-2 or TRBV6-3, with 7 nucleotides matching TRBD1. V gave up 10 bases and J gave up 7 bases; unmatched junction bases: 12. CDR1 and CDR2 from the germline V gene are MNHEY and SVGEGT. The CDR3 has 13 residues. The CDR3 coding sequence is TGTGCCACCGACTGGACAGGAACAACTGGCTACACCTTC. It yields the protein CATDWTGTTGYTF.

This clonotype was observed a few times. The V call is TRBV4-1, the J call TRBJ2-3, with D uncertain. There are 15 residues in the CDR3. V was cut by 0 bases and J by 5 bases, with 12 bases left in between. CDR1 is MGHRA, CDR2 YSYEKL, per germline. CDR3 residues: CASSQDAERIDTQYF. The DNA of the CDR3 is TGCGCCAGCAGCCAAGACGCAGAACGAATAGATACGCAGTATTTT.

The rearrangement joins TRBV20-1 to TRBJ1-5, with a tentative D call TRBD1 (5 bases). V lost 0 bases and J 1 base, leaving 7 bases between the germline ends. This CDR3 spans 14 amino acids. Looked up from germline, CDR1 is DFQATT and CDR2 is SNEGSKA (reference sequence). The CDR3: CSARDQGSNQPQHF. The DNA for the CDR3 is TGCAGTGCTAGAGATCAGGGAAGCAATCAGCCCCAGCATTTT.

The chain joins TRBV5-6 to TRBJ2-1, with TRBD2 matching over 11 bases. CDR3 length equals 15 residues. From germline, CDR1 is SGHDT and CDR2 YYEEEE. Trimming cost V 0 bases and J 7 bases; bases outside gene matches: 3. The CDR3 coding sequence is TGTGCCAGCAGCTTGGCTAGCGGGGGGCTGAATGAGCAGTTCTTC. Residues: CASSLASGGLNEQFF.

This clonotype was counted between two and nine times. CDR3 coding DNA: TGTGCCAGCAGCTCTCCCCTAGCGGGGGGCCTGGCAGATACGCAGTATTTT. It is translated as CASSSPLAGGLADTQYF. V usage is TRBV7-2 and J usage is TRBJ2-3; 11 nucleotides line up with TRBD2. The CDR3 consists of 17 residues. V lost 4 bases and J lost 4; bases outside the gene matches: 10. Germline V gene lookup returns CDR1 SGHTA and CDR2 FQGNSA.

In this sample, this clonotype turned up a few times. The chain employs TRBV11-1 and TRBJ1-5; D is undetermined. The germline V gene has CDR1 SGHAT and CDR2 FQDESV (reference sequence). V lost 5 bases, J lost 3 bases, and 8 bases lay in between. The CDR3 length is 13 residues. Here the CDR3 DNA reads TGTGCCAGCAGCCATTCCTCCAATCAGCCCCAGCATTTT. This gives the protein CASSHSSNQPQHF.

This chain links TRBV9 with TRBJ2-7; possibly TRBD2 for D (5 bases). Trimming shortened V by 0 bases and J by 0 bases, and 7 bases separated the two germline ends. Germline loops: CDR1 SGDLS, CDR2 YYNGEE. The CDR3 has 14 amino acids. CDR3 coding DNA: TGTGCCAGCAGCGTAGGGGAGTCCTCCTACGAGCAGTACTTC. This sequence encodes CASSVGESSYEQYF.

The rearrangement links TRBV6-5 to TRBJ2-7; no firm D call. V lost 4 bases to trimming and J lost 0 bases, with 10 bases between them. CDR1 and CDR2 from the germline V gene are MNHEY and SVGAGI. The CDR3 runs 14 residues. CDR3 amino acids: CASSLGGYSYEQYF. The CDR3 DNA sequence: TGTGCCAGCAGTTTGGGTGGGTACTCCTACGAGCAGTACTTC.